This T cell receptor (beta chain) was sequenced during a study of T cell responses to AZD1222 COVID-19 vaccine. The CDR3 consists of 16 residues. Germline CDR1 reads SGHNT; CDR2 reads YYREEE (reference sequence). Trimming left V 6 bases short and J 2 bases short, with 20 bases between. The table came from immunoSEQ multiplex PCR; TCRdb's copy has only in-frame clones and leaves some out. Here the sample spans 140,000 to 150,000 clones, 89% being singletons. The input for sequencing was peripheral blood, taken on day 0 of AZD1222 vaccination. This sequence was found in an adult in good health. The chain carries TRBV5-4 and TRBJ2-5, with D possibly TRBD2 on 6 matching bases. CDR3 nucleotides: TGTGCCAGCAACTTAGGACTATCACACCCTCAAGAGACCCAGTACTTC. Translating gives CASNLGLSHPQETQYF.